A selection of T cell receptor beta chains follows, all from one sample in a study of T cells in Graves' hyperthyroidism and ophthalmopathy. TCRdb recomputed calls from the multiplex PCR reads with MiXCR, one row per CDR3 protein. This table holds 250,000 to 350,000 distinct CDR3 sequences, 22% found once. Material for sequencing was blood. These TCRs come from a man younger than 40 with Graves' ophthalmopathy. The CDR3 runs from the conserved cysteine through the conserved F or W. The D gene is left open where the match is weak. Only part of the rows carry a size: once, few, many, or a class if the clone is expanded.

D gene	clone size	V gene	J gene	CDR3 DNA	CDR3 protein
-	many	TRBV30	TRBJ2-7	TGTGCCTGGAGTGTCAACAGGTACGAGCAGTACTTC	CAWSVNRYEQYF
TRBD1	-	TRBV27	TRBJ1-2	TGTGCCAGCAGTTATCGACAGGGTGCCTATGGCTACACCTTC	CASSYRQGAYGYTF
-	many	TRBV28	TRBJ1-2	TGTGCCAGCAGTGGGACTGGGGGCGCCTCTTCCTATGGCTACACCTTC	CASSGTGGASSYGYTF
TRBD2	few	TRBV28	TRBJ2-5	TGTGCCAGCAGTGTCAGCGGGGGTCAGACCCAGTACTTC	CASSVSGGQTQYF
-	-	TRBV7-9	TRBJ2-1	TGTGCCGGACCCGAGATACACCCCTCCTACAATGAGCAGTTCTTC	CAGPEIHPSYNEQFF
-	many	TRBV6-1	TRBJ1-1	TGTGCCAGCAGTGAAGTTGGGGGGACGAACACTGAAGCTTTCTTT	CASSEVGGTNTEAFF
-	few	TRBV5-1	TRBJ2-1	TGCGCCAGCAGCTTGGCCACGTGGGATGAGCAGTTCTTC	CASSLATWDEQFF
TRBD1	few	TRBV2	TRBJ2-7	TGTGCCAGCAGCGGACAGGCAACCTACGAGCAGTACTTC	CASSGQATYEQYF
-	-	TRBV20-1	TRBJ1-2	TGCAGTGCTAGAGATTCAAATAACTATGGCTACACCTTC	CSARDSNNYGYTF
-	-	TRBV10-3	TRBJ1-1	TGTGCCATCAGTGAGCAGGGCACGAACACTGAAGCTTTCTTT	CAISEQGTNTEAFF
TRBD2	few	TRBV11-3	TRBJ2-1	TGTGCCAGCAGCTTCGCCTTTAGCGGGAGTGCGGATGAGCAGTTCTTC	CASSFAFSGSADEQFF
-	-	TRBV27	TRBJ1-2	TGTGCCAGCAGTTTACCGGGGCCAGGGTCCTTC	CASSLPGPGSF
-	many	TRBV2	TRBJ2-7	TGTGCCAGCAGTGGGACCCACTACGAGCAGTACTTC	CASSGTHYEQYF
TRBD1	many	TRBV30	TRBJ1-2	TGTGCCTGGAGCACCCCCGGGACAGCTGGCTACACCTTC	CAWSTPGTAGYTF
-	many	TRBV20-1	TRBJ1-1	TGCAGTGCTAGAGTCGCGGGCAGGACTGAAGCTTTCTTT	CSARVAGRTEAFF
-	many	TRBV7-9	TRBJ2-2	TGTGCCAGCAGCTTAGCGGCCGGGACCGGGGAGCTGTTTTTT	CASSLAAGTGELFF
TRBD2	few	TRBV6-1	TRBJ2-1	TGTGCCAGCAGTTCGGGACTAGGGGACAATGAGCAGTTCTTC	CASSSGLGDNEQFF
TRBD2	many	TRBV11-2	TRBJ2-1	TGTGCCAGCACCGAGAGGGCCAGCGGGAGCTCCTACAATGAGCAGTTCTTC	CASTERASGSSYNEQFF
-	-	TRBV19	TRBJ1-5	TGTGCCAGTAGTATAGAGGGGACCCTCGATCAGCCCCAGCATTTT	CASSIEGTLDQPQHF
-	many	TRBV18	TRBJ2-1	TGTGCCAGCTCACCAATAAACCCCATCAATGAGCAGTTCTTC	CASSPINPINEQFF
-	few	TRBV7-8	TRBJ1-4	TGTGCCAGCAGCTCGGCGGGGGCAGCTAATGAAAAACTGTTTTTT	CASSSAGAANEKLFF
-	-	TRBV29-1	TRBJ2-3	TGCAGCGTGACCACAGGCCATGATACGCAGTATTTT	CSVTTGHDTQYF
-	-	TRBV9	TRBJ1-4	TGTGCCAGCAGCGTAGCTTCAGAGGAAAAACTGTTTTTT	CASSVASEEKLFF
-	-	TRBV5-4	TRBJ2-7	TGTGCCAGCAGCTTGGGCGGGACGGGGGGCCGGTACGAGCAGTACTTC	CASSLGGTGGRYEQYF
-	-	TRBV10-3	TRBJ2-3	TGTGCCATCAGTGAGCGGACTATAGATACGCAGTATTTT	CAISERTIDTQYF
-	few	TRBV20-1	TRBJ1-3	TGCAGTGCTACCTTCGGCGGGGCACTGAGCTCTGGAAACACCATATATTTT	CSATFGGALSSGNTIYF
-	-	TRBV29-1	TRBJ1-1	TGCAGCGCCGAAACAACAGTGCCTGAAGCTTTCTTT	CSAETTVPEAFF
TRBD2	few	TRBV3-1	TRBJ2-1	TGTGCCAGCAGCCAGAGGACTAGCGGGAAATTAGGGTTGCAGTTCTTC	CASSQRTSGKLGLQFF
-	many	TRBV12-3/TRBV12-4	TRBJ2-7	TGTGCCAGCAGCCCAGGGACTCTCTCCTACGAGCAGTACTTC	CASSPGTLSYEQYF
-	-	TRBV29-1	TRBJ1-1	TGCAGCGTCGCGACGGGGGGCACTGAAGCTTTCTTT	CSVATGGTEAFF
TRBD2	few	TRBV7-9	TRBJ2-3	TGTGCCAGCAGCCTAGGTGTAGCGGGGAGCACAGATACGCAGTATTTT	CASSLGVAGSTDTQYF
-	many	TRBV7-9	TRBJ1-1	TGTGCCAGCAGCCGAGGGGACACTGAAGCTTTCTTT	CASSRGDTEAFF
-	-	TRBV20-1	TRBJ2-3	TGCAGTTCATCCGGGGCTACCACAGATACGCAGTATTTT	CSSSGATTDTQYF
-	many	TRBV18	TRBJ1-5	TGTGCCAGCTCACTGGGAGGAACGGTGCGTCAGCCCCAGCATTTT	CASSLGGTVRQPQHF
TRBD1	-	TRBV19	TRBJ1-2	TGTGCCAGTACCTCGGGACAGGGCTACTATGGCTACACCTTC	CASTSGQGYYGYTF
TRBD2	many	TRBV5-1	TRBJ2-2	TGCGCCAGCTCTCCACATCGGAGCGGGATGACCGGGGAGCTGTTTTTT	CASSPHRSGMTGELFF
-	many	TRBV9	TRBJ1-1	TGTGCCAGCAGCGTTACAGGGAGGGAGGACACTGAAGCTTTCTTT	CASSVTGREDTEAFF
TRBD1	-	TRBV19	TRBJ1-2	TGTGCCAGTCAAAGACAGGGGGCTCGTGGCTACACCTTC	CASQRQGARGYTF
-	-	TRBV13	TRBJ2-7	TGTGCCAGCAGCCGCTTAGGGGGTGGAGAATCCTACGAGCAGTACTTC	CASSRLGGGESYEQYF
-	-	TRBV20-1	TRBJ2-2	TGCGCCCTGCGCGTGGTAGCCGGGGAGCTGTTTTTT	CALRVVAGELFF
-	-	TRBV4-1	TRBJ2-7	TGCGCCAGCAGCCAAGCGACACATGTAAGCTCCTACGAGCAGTACTTC	CASSQATHVSSYEQYF
-	-	TRBV2	TRBJ2-7	TGTGCCAGCATGGGGGGCTACGAGCAGTACTTC	CASMGGYEQYF
-	few	TRBV9	TRBJ2-3	TGTGCCAGCAGGGAACTATTCCTCACAGCGGAAAGAACAGATACGCAGTATTTT	CASRELFLTAERTDTQYF
TRBD2	-	TRBV20-1	TRBJ2-7	TGCAGTGCTAGTCTAGCGGGAGGTACCTACGAGCAGTACTTC	CSASLAGGTYEQYF
TRBD1	few	TRBV6-2/TRBV6-3	TRBJ2-2	TGTGCCAGCAGGACCACCGGGACAGGGGGCGCGGGGACCGGGGAGCTGTTTTTT	CASRTTGTGGAGTGELFF
TRBD1	-	TRBV4-1	TRBJ1-5	TGCGCCAGCAGCCAAGGAGGACAGGGGGCCGTAGGGCCCCAGCATTTT	CASSQGGQGAVGPQHF
-	few	TRBV6-1	TRBJ1-4	TGTGCCAGCACAACCCAGGGTCGGTCGTTGGGAAAACTGTTTTTT	CASTTQGRSLGKLFF
TRBD1	many	TRBV18	TRBJ2-1	TGTGCCAGCTCACCACGGGGACAGGGAAATGAGCAGTTCTTC	CASSPRGQGNEQFF
TRBD2	many	TRBV2	TRBJ2-1	TGTGCCAGCAATGATGGTAGCGGGAGTGATGAGCAGTTCTTC	CASNDGSGSDEQFF
TRBD2	few	TRBV9	TRBJ2-3	TGTGCCAGCAGCGTAGGACTAGCGGGAGGCCTCACAGATACGCAGTATTTT	CASSVGLAGGLTDTQYF
-	-	TRBV27	TRBJ2-7	TGTGCCAGCAGTCAAGACAGCTCATCCTACGAGCAGTACTTC	CASSQDSSSYEQYF
TRBD1	once	TRBV9	TRBJ2-5	TGTGCCAGCAGCGATGGTGAGGGGGCGGGGACCCAGTACTTC	CASSDGEGAGTQYF
-	few	TRBV7-2	TRBJ2-7	TGTGCCAGCAGCTCCGGGTTCTCCTACGAGCAGTACTTC	CASSSGFSYEQYF
-	few	TRBV5-5	TRBJ2-1	TGTGCCAGCAGCTTGGTGGGGCTAGCGTACTACAATGAGCAGTTCTTC	CASSLVGLAYYNEQFF
-	many	TRBV11-2	TRBJ1-1	TGTGCCAGCAGCTTAGGGACCTACACTGAAGCTTTCTTT	CASSLGTYTEAFF